These 23 T cell receptor beta chains were all obtained from the same sample, sequenced in a study of T cell responses to AZD1222 COVID-19 vaccine. Data came from immunoSEQ multiplex PCR; TCRdb stores just in-frame clones and leaves some out. The sample lists about 120,000 clones; roughly 87% were seen once. This material consisted of peripheral blood, taken on day 0 of AZD1222 vaccination. These TCRs come from an adult in good health.

The rearrangement joins TRBV29-1 to TRBJ2-6, with D possibly matching TRBD1 (6 bases). The CDR3 loop spans 17 amino acids. CDR1 and CDR2 from the germline V gene are SQVTM and ANQGSEA. V was cut by 6 bases and J by 0 bases, with 18 bases left in between. CDR3: CSVITGTPNSGANVLTF. CDR3 coding DNA: TGCAGCGTCATCACCGGGACACCGAACTCTGGGGCCAACGTCCTGACTTTC.

Written as DNA, the CDR3 is TGTGCCAGCAGCTTAGCCCCTGGACAGGGGACTAGCGGGAGGGTACACAATGAGCAGTTCTTC. This encodes CASSLAPGQGTSGRVHNEQFF. The chain links TRBV7-2 to TRBJ2-1; 16 nucleotides line up with TRBD2. The CDR3 has 21 residues. The V gene's germline CDR1 is SGHTA and CDR2 FQGNSA. Trimming took 0 bases from V and 5 from J; bases not matched to a gene: 13.

CDR3 protein: CASSPRGGAYTF. DNA for the CDR3: TGCGCCAGCAGTCCCCGGGGAGGGGCCTACACCTTC. V and J are TRBV23-1 and TRBJ1-2; D is possibly TRBD1 (5 bases). TRBV23-1 is an open reading frame whose function is uncertain. V shed 4 bases and J shed 10 bases, with 13 bases lying between them. The CDR3 extends over 12 amino acids.

This chain joins TRBV28 and TRBJ2-1, with 11 bases aligning to TRBD2. This CDR3 comprises 15 residues. Per the germline V gene, CDR1 is MDHEN and CDR2 is SYDVKM. V shed 4 bases, J shed 6 bases, and the junction held 5 bases outside the gene matches. CDR3 sequence: CASSSPGLAANEQFF. The DNA of the CDR3 is TGTGCCAGCAGTTCTCCGGGACTAGCGGCCAATGAGCAGTTCTTC.

This clone appeared once. The chain has TRBV5-6 and TRBJ1-2; D remains ambiguous. Germline CDR1 SGHDT, CDR2 YYEEEE. This CDR3 contains 12 residues. Trimming pared 0 bases from V and 4 bases from J, leaving 4 bases between. CDR3 sequence: CASSLDTYGYTF. Here the CDR3 DNA reads TGTGCCAGCAGCTTGGACACCTATGGCTACACCTTC.

This clone appeared a single time. The rearrangement links TRBV28 to TRBJ2-2; the match to TRBD1 covers 9 bases. Germline assignment: CDR1 MDHEN and CDR2 SYDVKM. Trimming cost V 8 bases and J 9 bases; bases outside gene matches: 7. The CDR3 runs to 13 residues. As DNA, the CDR3 is TGTGCCAGCCGGGGACAGGGTGGCCGGGAGCTGTTTTTT. It codes for CASRGQGGRELFF.

This clone was detected once. The rearrangement links TRBV6-1 to TRBJ2-7; 7 bases align to TRBD2. The CDR3 spans 14 residues. Germline V lookup: CDR1 MNHNS, CDR2 SASEGT. Trimming removed 3 bases from V and 0 bases from J; junction bases left unmatched: 2. CDR3 amino acids: CASSERGSSYEQYF. The CDR3, as DNA: TGTGCCAGCAGTGAGCGGGGGAGCTCCTACGAGCAGTACTTC.

This chain uses TRBV6-5 with TRBJ2-7; 8 positions match TRBD2. The CDR3 length is 12 residues. V lost 6 bases and J lost 3; bases outside the gene matches: 1. The germline CDR1 and CDR2 sequences are MNHEY and SVGAGI. The CDR3 sequence is CASRAGVYEQYF. CDR3 coding DNA: TGTGCCAGCAGAGCGGGGGTCTACGAGCAGTACTTC.

The chain recombines TRBV19 with TRBJ1-5, with D unclear. Trimming shortened V by 7 bases and J by 4 bases, and 8 bases separated the two germline ends. The germline V gene encodes CDR1 LNHDA and CDR2 SQIVND (reference sequence). The CDR3 sequence is 12 residues long. CDR3 sequence: CASTGRNQPQHF. In nucleotides, the CDR3 is TGTGCCAGTACCGGGAGGAATCAGCCCCAGCATTTT.

The V gene is TRBV19, the J gene TRBJ2-1; perhaps TRBD1 as D (6 bases). With 2 bases removed from V and 8 bases from J, the gap between germline ends came to 10 bases. Germline V gene lookup returns CDR1 LNHDA and CDR2 SQIVND (reference sequence). The CDR3 totals 13 residues. CDR3 loop: CASSIRAGDEQFF. CDR3 in DNA: TGTGCCAGTAGTATAAGGGCAGGGGATGAGCAGTTCTTC. Combining the CDR3 with reference TRBV19 and TRBJ2-1 gives the whole variable domain DGGITQSPKYLFRKEGQNVTLSCEQNLNHDAMYWYRQDPGQGLRLIYYSQIVNDFQKGDIAEGYSVSREKKESFPLTVTSAQKNPTAFYLCASSIRAGDEQFFGPGTRLTVL.

A remark on this clone: A read error may produce the germline difference seen at one junction end. This chain links TRBV11-3 with TRBJ2-3; 10 bases are shared with TRBD1. The CDR3 runs to 17 residues. Germline V CDR1 and CDR2: SGHNT, YENEEA. For the CDR3, the DNA is TGTGCCAGCAGCCTAGAATTGGGGACAGGGGCTGAAGATACGCAGTATTTT. Protein product: CASSLELGTGAEDTQYF.

This chain joins TRBV5-1 and TRBJ2-2; no firm D call. CDR1 is SGHRS and CDR2 is YFSETQ in the germline V gene. The CDR3 consists of 16 residues. V was cut by 4 bases and J by 0 bases, with 13 bases left in between. In DNA, the CDR3 is TGCGCCAGCAGCCCAGGTCTGTGGACGAACACCGGGGAGCTGTTTTTT. It specifies CASSPGLWTNTGELFF.

As for this clone: Different DNA sequences within this sample yield the same CDR3. This chain uses TRBV2 with TRBJ1-1; the D is unclear. The V end was cut by 1 base, the J end by 0 bases, with 3 bases between. The CDR3 is 13 residues long. Germline V gene lookup returns CDR1 SNHLY and CDR2 FYNNEI. CDR3 in DNA: TGTGCCAGCAGTGAAGAAGTGAACACTGAAGCTTTCTTT. This gives the protein CASSEEVNTEAFF.

This chain uses TRBV24-1 with TRBJ2-1; TRBD1 aligns across 8 bases. V lost 2 bases to trimming and J lost 4 bases; unmatched junction nucleotides: 12. There are 18 residues in the CDR3. Germline CDR1 reads KGHDR; CDR2 reads SFDVKD. The CDR3 reads CATSDSPPGQGPYNEQFF. CDR3 bases: TGTGCCACCAGTGATTCACCTCCAGGACAGGGACCGTACAATGAGCAGTTCTTC.

This CDR3 is CASSLGQGLYGYTF. The CDR3 DNA sequence: TGTGCCAGCAGCTTGGGACAGGGGCTCTATGGCTACACCTTC. The chain is built from TRBV5-6 and TRBJ1-2; TRBD1 matches 8 bases. V gave up 0 bases and J gave up 4 bases; unmatched junction bases: 2. The CDR3 is 14 residues long. Germline V gene sequence: CDR1 SGHDT, CDR2 YYEEEE.

The gene calls are TRBV5-6 and TRBJ2-7, with 7 bases that match TRBD1. The V segment lost 5 bases and the J segment 6 bases; nucleotides outside the gene matches: 11. The CDR3 loop spans 14 amino acids. From germline, CDR1 is SGHDT and CDR2 YYEEEE. The CDR3 region has the DNA TGTGCCAGCAGTTTAAACAGGGGAACGTCCGAGCAGTACTTC. Its protein is CASSLNRGTSEQYF.

The chain is built from TRBV27 and TRBJ1-1; 7 nucleotides match TRBD1. Germline V CDR1 and CDR2: MNHEY, SMNVEV (reference sequence). J gave up 1 base and V 5 bases, and 7 bases lay outside the gene matches. This CDR3 contains 15 residues. CDR3 in amino acids: CASSTYRDRNTEAFF. In DNA form, the CDR3 reads TGTGCCAGCAGTACGTACCGGGACAGGAACACTGAAGCTTTCTTT.

This rearrangement joins TRBV27 to TRBJ2-3, with TRBD1 matching over 7 bases. The germline V gene has CDR1 MNHEY and CDR2 SMNVEV (reference sequence). This CDR3 has 16 amino acids. Germline trimming cut 6 bases from V and 3 bases from J; bases unmatched to any gene: 12. The DNA of the CDR3 is TGTGCCAGCAGATATACAGGGGTTCAGGGAACAGATACGCAGTATTTT. Amino acids: CASRYTGVQGTDTQYF.

The CDR3: CASRGEMNTEAFF. Written as DNA, the CDR3 is TGTGCCAGCCGGGGGGAGATGAACACTGAAGCTTTCTTT. The rearrangement joins TRBV2 to TRBJ1-1, with D perhaps TRBD1 (5 bases). Between the trimmed V and J ends, which lost 8 bases and 0 bases, there was a span of 10 bases. Germline assignment: CDR1 SNHLY and CDR2 FYNNEI. CDR3 length: 13 amino acids. Full variable domain (rest looked up from reference TRBV2 and TRBJ1-1): EPEVTQTPSHQVTQMGQEVILRCVPISNHLYFYWYRQILGQKVEFLVSFYNNEISEKSEIFDDQFSVERPDGSNFTLKIRSTKLEDSAMYFCASRGEMNTEAFFGQGTRLTVV.

This clone was detected a few times. The CDR3 coding sequence is TGTGCCAGCAGCTTTAATGACAGGGGGGGGTACGAGCAGTACTTC. Protein: CASSFNDRGGYEQYF. V gene TRBV7-6 combines with J gene TRBJ2-7; 9 nucleotides agree with TRBD1. With V trimmed by 3 bases and J by 4 bases, 7 bases remained unmatched. The CDR3 is 15 residues long. From germline, CDR1 is SGHVS and CDR2 FNYEAQ.

V gene TRBV6-1 combines with J gene TRBJ1-2, with D possibly being TRBD1 (5 bases). Trimming shortened V by 2 bases and J by 4 bases, and 11 bases separated the two germline ends. The CDR3 is 14 amino acids. The germline CDR1 and CDR2 sequences are MNHNS and SASEGT. The DNA of the CDR3 is TGTGCCAGCAGTGAACCGGGACCAAGCTATGGCTACACCTTC. It is translated as CASSEPGPSYGYTF.

This clone was seen only once. V and J are TRBV19 and TRBJ2-5; TRBD2 matches 10 bases. Germline CDR1 reads LNHDA; CDR2 reads SQIVND (reference sequence). Trimming at V came to 6 bases and at J to 1 base, leaving 8 bases not matched to a gene. This CDR3 has 16 residues. DNA of the CDR3: TGTGCCAGTAGCCAGACTAGCGGGCTGATCCAAGAGACCCAGTACTTC. Amino acid sequence: CASSQTSGLIQETQYF.

This chain connects TRBV9 to TRBJ1-1; no reliable D call. The CDR3 has 15 amino acids. V shed 2 bases and J shed 2 bases, with 13 bases lying between them. CDR1 SGDLS and CDR2 YYNGEE come from the germline V gene. The CDR3 sequence: CASSVSLVDNTEAFF. The CDR3, as DNA: TGTGCCAGCAGCGTTTCCCTTGTGGATAACACTGAAGCTTTCTTT.